A single sample is the source of the 18 T cell receptor beta chains below, sequenced in a study of T cell repertoires in cytomegalovirus infection. One entry per CDR3 protein, called by TCRdb with MiXCR from the reads. The sample lists around 550,000 distinct CDR3 sequences, more than 25% seen once, with less than 15% in the top ten. Material for sequencing was PBMCs. Receptors were obtained from a human donor in good health (CMV status not recorded). Some clones in this sample may be carry-over from other donors' samples.

The V and J genes are TRBV10-3 and TRBJ2-2; D is ambiguous. Germline-derived CDR1 and CDR2 are ENHRY and SYGVKD. The ends were cut back, 0 bases at V and 3 bases at J, with 8 bases in the middle. The CDR3 is made up of 15 amino acids. CDR3 in DNA: TGTGCCATCAGTGAGTCTGATTCGGACACCGGGGAGCTGTTTTTT. Protein product: CAISESDSDTGELFF.

This clonotype occurred a few times. The V and J genes are TRBV7-3 and TRBJ2-1; 10 bases fit TRBD2. J lost 7 bases, V lost 1 base, and 7 bases had no gene match. Germline V gene sequence: CDR1 SGHTA, CDR2 FQGTGA. The length of the CDR3 is 16 residues. The CDR3 here is CASSLIAGGGGNEQFF. The CDR3 DNA follows: TGTGCCAGCAGCTTAATAGCGGGAGGCGGAGGGAATGAGCAGTTCTTC.

The chain uses TRBV27 and TRBJ1-6, with no clear D. Trimming shortened V by 8 bases and J by 6 bases, and 8 bases separated the two germline ends. From germline, CDR1 is MNHEY and CDR2 SMNVEV (reference sequence). This CDR3 is 12 amino acids long. Here the CDR3 reads CASLTGNSPLHF. The DNA for the CDR3 is TGTGCCAGCCTCACGGGTAATTCACCCCTCCACTTT.

In this sample, this clonotype turned up a few times. The chain recombines TRBV15 with TRBJ2-7; tentative D call: TRBD1 (5 bases). The CDR3 has 15 amino acids. The germline V and J ends were trimmed by 3 bases and 3 bases, with 15 bases remaining between them. Germline V CDR1 and CDR2: LNHNV, YYDKDF (reference sequence). CDR3 bases: TGTGCCACCAGCAGTGGACAAAATGGGATCTACGAGCAGTACTTC. Its protein is CATSSGQNGIYEQYF.

The gene calls are TRBV29-1 and TRBJ1-2; D is perhaps TRBD1 (6 bases). The CDR3 sequence is 13 residues long. CDR1 is SQVTM, CDR2 ANQGSEA, per germline. V lost 2 bases and J 8 bases, leaving 15 bases between the germline ends. DNA for the CDR3: TGCAGCGTTGAAAAACAGGGACTCGGGGGCTACACCTTC. Protein: CSVEKQGLGGYTF.

This clonotype was counted at least ten times. V gene TRBV7-2 combines with J gene TRBJ2-2; D possibly matches TRBD1 or TRBD2 (5 bases each). V lost 5 bases, J lost 4 bases, and 11 bases lay in between. Germline V gives CDR1 SGHTA, CDR2 FQGNSA. The CDR3 has 14 residues. The DNA of the CDR3 is TGTGCCAGCAGCCGGGACGGGTTCACCGGGGAGCTGTTTTTT. This sequence encodes CASSRDGFTGELFF.

The V call is TRBV28, the J call TRBJ2-3; 8 nucleotides line up with TRBD1. The CDR3 is 16 amino acids. From germline, CDR1 is MDHEN and CDR2 SYDVKM. Trimming took 7 bases from V and 6 from J; bases not matched to a gene: 15. CDR3 coding DNA: TGTGCCAGCACCCCTCAGGGGGCCGTGAGCGCGGATACGCAGTATTTT. It translates to CASTPQGAVSADTQYF.

The chain combines TRBV10-3 with TRBJ2-5; 7 positions agree with TRBD2. The V and J ends lost 3 bases and 5 bases, in that order; junction bases with no gene match: 6. This CDR3 has 14 residues. Per germline, CDR1 ENHRY and CDR2 SYGVKD. The CDR3 sequence: CAISDAGEGETQYF. The CDR3 coding sequence is TGTGCCATCAGTGACGCGGGGGAGGGGGAGACCCAGTACTTC.

This clonotype was detected only a few times. J is TRBJ2-1 and V is TRBV5-5; 8 bases line up with TRBD2. Germline CDR1 reads SGHKS; CDR2 reads YYEKEE (reference sequence). The V and J ends lost 1 base and 2 bases, in that order; junction bases with no gene match: 2. This CDR3 is built from 15 residues. Here the CDR3 DNA reads TGTGCCAGCAGCTTGCTTAGCGGGACCTACAATGAGCAGTTCTTC. It translates to CASSLLSGTYNEQFF.

This clonotype was recorded many times. The V call is TRBV7-2, the J call TRBJ2-2; the match to TRBD2 covers 7 bases. CDR1 and CDR2 from the germline V gene are SGHTA and FQGNSA. This CDR3 comprises 16 residues. The V and J ends lost 5 bases and 2 bases, in that order; junction bases with no gene match: 8. The CDR3 DNA is TGTGCCAGCAGCCCCTGGGGCGGGAGTAACACCGGGGAGCTGTTTTTT. Translating it yields CASSPWGGSNTGELFF.

This clonotype was picked up many times. The rearrangement links TRBV7-9 to TRBJ1-3, with D possibly matching TRBD1 (6 bases). CDR1 is SEHNR and CDR2 is FQNEAQ in the germline V gene (reference sequence). The CDR3 has 14 residues. V shed 6 bases and J shed 1 base, with 10 bases lying between them. CDR3 in amino acids: CASRPQGSGNTIYF. The CDR3 nucleotides are TGTGCCAGCAGACCTCAGGGGTCTGGAAACACCATATATTTT.

The chain uses TRBV29-1 and TRBJ1-2; no clear D. Deletions cut 7 bases from V and 4 bases from J, with 19 bases between. Germline loops: CDR1 SQVTM, CDR2 ANQGSEA. The CDR3 is made up of 14 amino acids. Written as DNA, the CDR3 is TGCAGCGCCCAAGGGCCGGGGAGCACCTATGGCTACACCTTC. Protein: CSAQGPGSTYGYTF.

This clonotype was counted a few times. The V call is TRBV27, the J call TRBJ2-3, with a weak D call TRBD2 (6 bases). The ends were cut back, 0 bases at V and 5 bases at J, with 12 bases in the middle. The CDR3 runs 15 residues. CDR1 and CDR2 (germline): MNHEY, SMNVEV (reference sequence). In DNA form, the CDR3 reads TGTGCCAGCAGTTTATCACCCCGAGCGGGAGATACGCAGTATTTT. This translates into CASSLSPRAGDTQYF.

This chain links TRBV7-9 with TRBJ2-3; D is uncertain. Trimming left V 4 bases short and J 1 base short, with 15 bases between. From germline, CDR1 is SEHNR and CDR2 FQNEAQ (reference sequence). This CDR3 has 16 amino acids. CDR3 region: CASSSLGIGRTDTQYF. CDR3 sequence (DNA): TGTGCCAGCAGCTCGTTGGGCATTGGGCGCACAGATACGCAGTATTTT.

This clonotype was detected only a few times. The chain employs TRBV10-3 and TRBJ2-5, with D possibly being TRBD2 (6 bases). The CDR3 contains 13 residues. Germline V gene data show CDR1 as ENHRY and CDR2 as SYGVKD. Trimming cost V 5 bases and J 4 bases, with 11 bases left between them. This CDR3 reads CAISRYGRETQYF. For the CDR3, the DNA is TGTGCCATCAGTCGATACGGGAGAGAGACCCAGTACTTC.

This clonotype was seen at least ten times. This sequence joins TRBV7-2 and TRBJ2-1; 9 bases are shared with TRBD2. Germline V gene sequence: CDR1 SGHTA, CDR2 FQGNSA. The CDR3 covers 15 residues. Unmatched junction bases numbered 6, after V lost 5 bases and J lost 4 bases. CDR3 sequence reads: CASSPRLADYNEQFF. The CDR3 nucleotides read TGTGCCAGCAGCCCCCGACTAGCGGATTACAATGAGCAGTTCTTC.

Comment on this clonotype: At one end, the junction sequence differs from germline, possibly due to a read error. J is TRBJ1-2 and V is TRBV7-2; D is ambiguous. The CDR3 extends over 14 amino acids. Per the germline V gene, CDR1 is SGHTA and CDR2 is FQGNSA. CDR3 sequence reads: CASNLRVVDYGYTF. DNA of the CDR3: TGTGCCAGCAACTTACGGGTGGTTGACTATGGCTACACCTTC.

The chain uses TRBV7-2 and TRBJ1-5; TRBD1 matches at 8 bases. Trimming at V came to 2 bases and at J to 8 bases, leaving 2 bases not matched to a gene. CDR3 length: 13 amino acids. Germline V gene lookup returns CDR1 SGHTA and CDR2 FQGNSA. In nucleotides, the CDR3 is TGTGCCAGCAGCTTAAACAGGGGGGAGCCCCAGCATTTT. This translates into CASSLNRGEPQHF.